There are many counts of the clone carrying this T cell receptor beta chain. Its antigen is still unknown. The data derive from a study of Graves' ophthalmopathy and Graves' hyperthyroidism. The authors amplified TCR beta CDR3 regions from RNA transcripts. RT-PCR in the first round used HTBI primers; a second-round multiplex PCR followed. TCRdb fed the multiplex PCR reads into MiXCR, producing one record per CDR3 protein. The sample carries about 180,000 distinct CDR3 sequences, less than 45% recorded once. Study conclusions and caveats: Predictions made by the model for ophthalmopathy progression reached roughly 70% sensitivity and almost 75% specificity.

The V gene's germline CDR1 is SGHAT and CDR2 FQNNGV. Trimming cost V 6 bases and J 10 bases, with 21 bases left between them. This CDR3 region has 15 residues. With a duration under 3 months, ophthalmopathy in the donors showed moderate-to-severe activity, CAS ≥3 and NOSPECS ≥4. Exclusion criteria comprised other autoimmune diseases, uncontrolled infections, pregnancy or lactation in patients. Establishment of the diagnosis relied upon clinical symptoms, serum thyroxine, TRAb, thyroid ultrasound and orbital computed tomography. The specimen was peripheral blood. The J gene is TRBJ2-2, the V gene TRBV11-2; D remains unclear. The sequence was collected from a woman in her thirties or forties with Graves' ophthalmopathy. The CDR3 DNA reads as TGTGCCAGCAGTCTGGGTGCCTCAACGCAGGAGGAGCTGTTTTTT. Protein sequence: CASSLGASTQEELFF. The entire variable domain, with the rest obtained from reference TRBV11-2 and TRBJ2-2, is as follows: EAGVAQSPRYKIIEKRQSVAFWCNPISGHATLYWYQQILGQGPKLLIQFQNNGVVDDSQLPKDRFSAERLKGVDSTLKIQPAKLEDSAVYLCASSLGASTQEELFFGEGSRLTVL.